The 13 T cell receptor beta chains given below trace back to one sample, sequenced in a study of CXCR3-negative and CXCR3-positive naive CD8 T cells (dated by TCRdb to the late 2010s). The data were produced on a NextSeq 550. The Human TCR Profiling Kit (MiLaboratory) was used to prepare UMI-labeled 5' RACE TRB cDNA libraries. The reads went through TCRdb reprocessing, and each CDR3 protein sequence gets one entry with no DNA. Per the sample table, the count is 43,000 or so distinct CDR3 sequences. The ten largest clones take up around 10% of the sample. Material: memory CD8+ T cells from blood. What the cell subset or site label conveys for this sample: conventional CD8+ memory T cells (TMEM), sorted as controls. These receptors all stem from a human donor in good health. Some clones in this sample may be carry-over from other donors' samples.

The genes are TRBV7-9 and TRBJ2-5; TCRdb's assignment of TRBD1 cannot be checked, as there is no DNA. The CDR3 loop spans 16 amino acids. CDR1 is SEHNR, CDR2 FQNEAQ, per germline (reference sequence). Here the CDR3 reads CASSPRIDRAQETQYF.

This chain joins TRBV6-1 and TRBJ2-3; the D call of TRBD1 rests on TCRdb alone, since no DNA is present to check it. This CDR3 region has 16 residues. Per germline, CDR1 MNHNS and CDR2 SASEGT. This CDR3 reads CASSDPRTEVSDTQYF.

The chain joins TRBV7-3 to TRBJ2-5; absent DNA, TCRdb's TRBD2 call cannot be checked. CDR1 is SGHTA, CDR2 FQGTGA, per germline. CDR3 length: 15 residues. The CDR3 sequence is CASSPSGGAGETQYF.

The V gene is TRBV14, the J gene TRBJ2-7; TCRdb calls TRBD1, which cannot be checked without DNA. The germline V gene encodes CDR1 SGHDN and CDR2 FVKESK. This CDR3 comprises 21 residues. The CDR3 loop reads CASSQDPESWVPTGDTYEQYF.

The rearrangement uses TRBV25-1 and TRBJ2-3. CDR1 is MGHDK, CDR2 SYGVNS, per germline. This CDR3 is built from 13 residues. The CDR3 here is CASSVGWADTQYF.

The J gene is TRBJ1-4, the V gene TRBV15; checking the TCRdb D call of TRBD1 is not possible without DNA. Germline V lookup: CDR1 LNHNV, CDR2 YYDKDF (reference sequence). The CDR3 spans 18 residues. This CDR3 reads CATSRDAPPRGGDEKLFF.

V is TRBV28 and J is TRBJ2-3; TCRdb designates TRBD1, a call that cannot be tested without DNA. CDR1 is MDHEN, CDR2 SYDVKM, per germline. The CDR3 consists of 14 residues. CDR3 region: CASSLPPQGKTQYF.

The chain uses TRBV3-1 and TRBJ2-1; TCRdb returns TRBD2, unconfirmable since there is no DNA. This CDR3 is 17 amino acids long. Germline V gives CDR1 LGHDT, CDR2 YNNKEL (reference sequence). The CDR3 is CASSQDLAGVSYNEQFF.

J is TRBJ2-1 and V is TRBV6-5. This CDR3 spans 11 amino acids. Per the germline V gene, CDR1 is MNHEY and CDR2 is SVGAGI. CDR3 protein: CASSQNNEQFF.

The rearrangement uses TRBV6-2 or TRBV6-3 and TRBJ1-1; TCRdb reports TRBD1, a call that lacks DNA to check it against. Germline CDR1 and CDR2: MNHEY and SVGEGT. CDR3 length equals 15 residues. The CDR3 region is CASSTLGATDTEAFF.

The CDR3 region is CASSLLHRDNPYNEQFF. The chain links TRBV27 to TRBJ2-1; TCRdb calls TRBD1, which cannot be checked without DNA. CDR1 is MNHEY, CDR2 SMNVEV, per germline (reference sequence). This CDR3 spans 17 amino acids.

J is TRBJ2-3 and V is TRBV20-1; TCRdb gives TRBD1 as the D gene, but with no DNA this cannot be confirmed. The CDR3 runs to 14 residues. Germline CDR1 reads DFQATT; CDR2 reads SNEGSKA (reference sequence). The CDR3 loop reads CSTIQGFDADTQHF.

The chain couples TRBV7-9 to TRBJ1-1; no DNA is available, so the TRBD1 call from TCRdb remains unchecked. Germline CDR1 reads SEHNR; CDR2 reads FQNEAQ (reference sequence). This CDR3 contains 15 residues. The CDR3 spells CASSPFSTVNTEAFF.